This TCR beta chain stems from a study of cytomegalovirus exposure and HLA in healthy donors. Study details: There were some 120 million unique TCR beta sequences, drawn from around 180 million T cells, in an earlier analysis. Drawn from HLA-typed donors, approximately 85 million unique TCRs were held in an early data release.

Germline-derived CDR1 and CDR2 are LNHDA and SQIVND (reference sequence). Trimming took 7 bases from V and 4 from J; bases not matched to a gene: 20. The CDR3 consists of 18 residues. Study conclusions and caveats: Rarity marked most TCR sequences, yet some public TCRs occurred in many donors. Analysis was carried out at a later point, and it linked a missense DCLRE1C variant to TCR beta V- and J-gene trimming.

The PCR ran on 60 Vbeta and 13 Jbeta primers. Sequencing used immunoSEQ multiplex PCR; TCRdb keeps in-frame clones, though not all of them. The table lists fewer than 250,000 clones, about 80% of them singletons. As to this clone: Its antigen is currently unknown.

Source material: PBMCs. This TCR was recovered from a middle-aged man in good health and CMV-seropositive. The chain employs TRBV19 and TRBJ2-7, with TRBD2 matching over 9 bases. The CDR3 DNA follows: TGTGCCAGTACTCCTTCGGGGGGCGTTAAGACTAGCGGATACGAGCAGTACTTC. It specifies CASTPSGGVKTSGYEQYF.